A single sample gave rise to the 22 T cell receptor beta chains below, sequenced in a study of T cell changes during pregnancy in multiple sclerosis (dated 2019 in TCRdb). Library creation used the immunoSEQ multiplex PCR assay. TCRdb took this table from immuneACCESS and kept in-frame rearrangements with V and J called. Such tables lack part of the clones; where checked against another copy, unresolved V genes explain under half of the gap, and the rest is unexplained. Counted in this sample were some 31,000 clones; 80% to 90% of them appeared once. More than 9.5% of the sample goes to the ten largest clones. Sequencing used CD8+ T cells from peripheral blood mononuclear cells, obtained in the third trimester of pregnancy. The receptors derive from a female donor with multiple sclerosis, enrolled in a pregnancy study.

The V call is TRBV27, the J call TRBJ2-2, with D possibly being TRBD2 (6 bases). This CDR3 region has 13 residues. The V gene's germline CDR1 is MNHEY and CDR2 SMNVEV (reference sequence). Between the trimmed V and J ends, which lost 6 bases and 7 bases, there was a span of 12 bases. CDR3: CASRNPGLGELFF. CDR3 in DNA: TGTGCCAGCAGAAACCCGGGACTCGGGGAGCTGTTTTTT.

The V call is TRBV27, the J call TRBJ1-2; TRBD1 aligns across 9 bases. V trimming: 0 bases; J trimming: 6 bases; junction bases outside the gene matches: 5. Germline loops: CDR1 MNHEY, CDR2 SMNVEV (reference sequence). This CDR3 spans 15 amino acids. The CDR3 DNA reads TGTGCCAGCAGTTTATCGCTTGGGACAGGGAATGGCTACACCTTC. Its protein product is CASSLSLGTGNGYTF.

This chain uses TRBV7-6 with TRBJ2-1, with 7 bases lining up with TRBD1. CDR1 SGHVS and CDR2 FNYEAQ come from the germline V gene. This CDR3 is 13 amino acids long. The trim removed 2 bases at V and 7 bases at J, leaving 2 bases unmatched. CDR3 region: CASSLRGQNEQFF. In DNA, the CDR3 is TGTGCCAGCAGCTTAAGGGGGCAGAATGAGCAGTTCTTC.

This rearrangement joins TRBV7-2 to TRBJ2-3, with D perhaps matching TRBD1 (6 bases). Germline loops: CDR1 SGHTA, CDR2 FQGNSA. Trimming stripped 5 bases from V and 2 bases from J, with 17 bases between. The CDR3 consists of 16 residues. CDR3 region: CASSPRGQRYTDTQYF. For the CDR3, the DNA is TGTGCCAGCAGCCCCCGAGGACAGAGATACACAGATACGCAGTATTTT.

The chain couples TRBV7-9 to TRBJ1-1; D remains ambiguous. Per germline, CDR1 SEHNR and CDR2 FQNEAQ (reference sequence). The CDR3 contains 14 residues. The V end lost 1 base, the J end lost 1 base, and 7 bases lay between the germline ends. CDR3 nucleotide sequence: TGTGCCAGCAGCTTAGTATCGGGGAACACTGAAGCTTTCTTT. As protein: CASSLVSGNTEAFF.

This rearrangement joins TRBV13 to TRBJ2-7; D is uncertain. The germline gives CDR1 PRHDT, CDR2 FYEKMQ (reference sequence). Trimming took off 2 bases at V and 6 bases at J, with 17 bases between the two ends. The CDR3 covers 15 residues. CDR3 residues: CASSLSVSLNLEQYF. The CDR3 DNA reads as TGTGCCAGCAGCTTATCTGTGAGCCTGAACCTCGAGCAGTACTTC. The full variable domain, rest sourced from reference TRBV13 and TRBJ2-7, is AAGVIQSPRHLIKEKRETATLKCYPIPRHDTVYWYQQGPGQDPQFLISFYEKMQSDKGSIPDRFSAQQFSDYHSELNMSSLELGDSALYFCASSLSVSLNLEQYFGPGTRLTVT.

CDR3 amino acids: CASRSSGGHSYNEQFF. The CDR3 bases are TGTGCCAGCAGATCTAGCGGGGGCCACTCCTACAATGAGCAGTTCTTC. The chain is built from TRBV5-4 and TRBJ2-1; TRBD2 aligns across 10 bases. The CDR3 is 16 residues long. Germline CDR1 is SGHNT and CDR2 is YYREEE (reference sequence). Losses at the gene ends were 5 bases for V and 0 bases for J; bases not matched to a gene: 5.

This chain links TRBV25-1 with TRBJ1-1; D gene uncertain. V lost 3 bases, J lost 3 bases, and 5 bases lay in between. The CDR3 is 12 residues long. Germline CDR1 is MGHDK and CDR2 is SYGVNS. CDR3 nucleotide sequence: TGTGCCAGCAGTGACCGGTACACTGAAGCTTTCTTT. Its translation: CASSDRYTEAFF.

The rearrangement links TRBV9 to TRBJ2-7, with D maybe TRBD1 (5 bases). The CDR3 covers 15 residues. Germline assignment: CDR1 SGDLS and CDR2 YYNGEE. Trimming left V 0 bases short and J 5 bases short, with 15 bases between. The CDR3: CASSVGGRIVDEQYF. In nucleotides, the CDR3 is TGTGCCAGCAGCGTAGGGGGCCGGATCGTGGACGAGCAGTACTTC. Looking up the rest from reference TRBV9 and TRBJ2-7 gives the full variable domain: DSGVTQTPKHLITATGQRVTLRCSPRSGDLSVYWYQQSLDQGLQFLIQYYNGEERAKGNILERFSAQQFPDLHSELNLSSLELGDSALYFCASSVGGRIVDEQYFGPGTRLTVT.

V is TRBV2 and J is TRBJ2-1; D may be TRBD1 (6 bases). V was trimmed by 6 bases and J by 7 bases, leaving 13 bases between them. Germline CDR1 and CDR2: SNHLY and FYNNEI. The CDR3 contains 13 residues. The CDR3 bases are TGTGCCAGCAGCGTAAGGGACACGAATGAGCAGTTCTTC. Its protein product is CASSVRDTNEQFF.

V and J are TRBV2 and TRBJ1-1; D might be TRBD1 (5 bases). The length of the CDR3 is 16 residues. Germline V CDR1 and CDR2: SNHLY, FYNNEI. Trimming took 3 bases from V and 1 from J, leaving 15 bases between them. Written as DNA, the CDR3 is TGTGCCAGCAGTGAGGCGAGCAGGGTCTGGAACACTGAAGCTTTCTTT. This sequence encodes CASSEASRVWNTEAFF.

The CDR3 sequence: CASSLRAGVEQYF. The CDR3 nucleotides read TGTGCCAGCAGTTTAAGGGCCGGGGTAGAGCAGTACTTC. The chain combines TRBV27 with TRBJ2-7, with D possibly being TRBD2 (5 bases). The V end was cut by 2 bases, the J end by 7 bases, with 12 bases between. The CDR3 is 13 amino acids. Germline CDR1 reads MNHEY; CDR2 reads SMNVEV (reference sequence).

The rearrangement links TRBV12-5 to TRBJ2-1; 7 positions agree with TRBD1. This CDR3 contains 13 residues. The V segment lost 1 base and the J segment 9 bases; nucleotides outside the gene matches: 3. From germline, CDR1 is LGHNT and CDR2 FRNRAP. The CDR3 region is CASGLGGDSEQFF. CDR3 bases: TGTGCTAGTGGTTTGGGAGGGGACAGTGAGCAGTTCTTC.

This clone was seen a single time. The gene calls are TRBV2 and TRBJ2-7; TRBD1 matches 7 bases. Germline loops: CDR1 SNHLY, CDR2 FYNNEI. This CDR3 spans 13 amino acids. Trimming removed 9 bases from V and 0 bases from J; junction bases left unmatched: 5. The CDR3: CASYRGPSYEQYF. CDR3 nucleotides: TGTGCCAGTTACAGGGGCCCCTCCTACGAGCAGTACTTC.

Here the CDR3 reads CASSLLGRMNTEAFF. The CDR3 bases are TGTGCCAGCAGTTTATTGGGGCGTATGAACACTGAAGCTTTCTTT. This sequence joins TRBV27 and TRBJ1-1, with D maybe TRBD1 (5 bases). Between the trimmed V and J ends, which lost 1 base and 0 bases, there was a span of 9 bases. Germline lookup yields CDR1 MNHEY and CDR2 SMNVEV (reference sequence). The CDR3 runs 15 residues.

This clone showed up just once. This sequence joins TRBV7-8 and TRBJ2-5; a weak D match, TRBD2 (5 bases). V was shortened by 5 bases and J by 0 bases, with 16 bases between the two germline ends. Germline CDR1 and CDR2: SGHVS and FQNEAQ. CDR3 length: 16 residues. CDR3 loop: CASSPEGLRDQETQYF. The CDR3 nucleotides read TGTGCCAGCAGCCCAGAGGGCCTGCGGGACCAAGAGACCCAGTACTTC.

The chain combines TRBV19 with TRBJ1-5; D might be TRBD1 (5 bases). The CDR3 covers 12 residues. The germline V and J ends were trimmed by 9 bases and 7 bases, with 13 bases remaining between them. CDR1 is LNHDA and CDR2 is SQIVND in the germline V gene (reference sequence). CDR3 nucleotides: TGTGCCAGCGGACATCCAAGCCAGCCCCAGCATTTT. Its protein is CASGHPSQPQHF.

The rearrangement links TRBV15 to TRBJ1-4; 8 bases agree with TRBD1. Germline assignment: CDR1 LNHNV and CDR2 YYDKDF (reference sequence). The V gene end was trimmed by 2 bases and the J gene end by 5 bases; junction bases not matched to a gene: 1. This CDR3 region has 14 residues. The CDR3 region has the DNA TGTGCCACCAGCAGACGGACAGGGAATGAAAAACTGTTTTTT. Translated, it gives CATSRRTGNEKLFF.

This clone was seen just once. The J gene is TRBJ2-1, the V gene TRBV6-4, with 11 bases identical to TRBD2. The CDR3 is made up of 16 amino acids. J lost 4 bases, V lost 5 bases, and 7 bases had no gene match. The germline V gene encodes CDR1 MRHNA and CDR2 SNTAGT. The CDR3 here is CASSCLRLAGYNEQFF. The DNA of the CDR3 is TGTGCCAGCAGTTGCCTACGACTAGCGGGATACAATGAGCAGTTCTTC.

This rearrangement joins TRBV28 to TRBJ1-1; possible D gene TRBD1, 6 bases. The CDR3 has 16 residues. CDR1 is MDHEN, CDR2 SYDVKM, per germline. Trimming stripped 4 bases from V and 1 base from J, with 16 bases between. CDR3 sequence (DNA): TGTGCCAGCAGTTACGATACGGGACACCGGAACACTGAAGCTTTCTTT. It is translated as CASSYDTGHRNTEAFF.

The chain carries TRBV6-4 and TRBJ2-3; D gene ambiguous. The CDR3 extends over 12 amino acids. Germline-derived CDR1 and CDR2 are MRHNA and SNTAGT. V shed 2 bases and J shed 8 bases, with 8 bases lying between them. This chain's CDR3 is CASSDEPGTQYF. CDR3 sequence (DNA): TGTGCCAGCAGTGACGAGCCGGGTACGCAGTATTTT.

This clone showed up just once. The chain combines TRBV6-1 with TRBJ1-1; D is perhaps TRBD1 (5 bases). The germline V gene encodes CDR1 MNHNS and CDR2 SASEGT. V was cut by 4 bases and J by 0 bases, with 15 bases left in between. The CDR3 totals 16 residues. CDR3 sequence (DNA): TGTGCCAGCAGTGCAGGAATTAGGGGCGTGAACACTGAAGCTTTCTTT. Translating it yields CASSAGIRGVNTEAFF.